This TCR beta chain is drawn from a study of blood T cell repertoires in COVID-19. On the study more broadly: The origin of the acute and convalescent COVID-19 samples was the United States, Italy and Spain. The cDNA or gDNA used as material had been derived from T cells, B-cell-depleted T cells, or PBMCs.

Authors' methods: Nucleated cell counts were estimated from reference gene primer amplification. Libraries were prepared by immunoSEQ multiplex PCR; TCRdb keeps only in-frame clonotypes and omits some of them. Clone size and V and J calls were adopted from that table, with D and trimming inferred from the DNA. The table records 250,000 to 300,000 clones, around 87% of them present only once. Unmatched junction bases numbered 8, after V lost 4 bases and J lost 1 base. CDR3 size: 16 residues. Germline V gene data show CDR1 as SGHRS and CDR2 as YFSETQ. The clonotype comes from a woman aged 45-65 years who had recovered from COVID-19. Sequenced: peripheral blood. The rearrangement joins TRBV5-1 to TRBJ2-7; 10 bases agree with TRBD1. The CDR3 loop reads CASSLQTGGKSYEQYF. The CDR3 nucleotides are TGCGCCAGCAGCCTACAGACAGGGGGCAAATCCTACGAGCAGTACTTC.